This T cell receptor beta chain was recorded in a study of shared clonotypes between healthy human individuals. Some clones are missing from TCRdb's copy, which holds only in-frame ones; the method was immunoSEQ multiplex PCR. The sample includes fewer than 700,000 clones, around 95% seen only once; the top ten take 0.11%. Looked up from germline, CDR1 is SGHDT and CDR2 is YYEEEE. V was clipped by 4 bases and J by 1 base, with 11 bases between them. This CDR3 contains 14 residues. Terminally differentiated effector memory CD45RA+ cells were left out of the naive CD8 fraction, which was CD45RO-negative and positively selected for CCR7.

The receptor was isolated from a woman aged 25-40 years in good health. Sample: naive CD8+ T cells sorted from blood. The chain uses TRBV5-6 and TRBJ1-1; D is unresolved. The CDR3 sequence is CASSVDGKNTEAFF. CDR3 coding DNA: TGTGCCAGCAGCGTGGACGGAAAGAACACTGAAGCTTTCTTT.